These 14 T cell receptor beta chains were sequenced from one sample in a study of T-cell reconstitution after alpha-beta-depleted transplantation in children. The TCRbeta library incorporated unique molecular identifiers. Using its own MiXCR run on the PCR reads, TCRdb lists one record per CDR3 protein. Of about 540,000 distinct CDR3 sequences in the sample, about a sixth were seen once. This specimen was PBMCs from the stem cell graft donor, taken from the stem cell graft. Receptors originate from a human donor who donated a stem cell graft to a child with acute lymphoblastic leukemia.

This clonotype has more than one count but fewer than ten. V and J are TRBV12-3 or TRBV12-4 and TRBJ2-7; 8 nucleotides align to TRBD1. CDR3 size: 14 residues. The ends lost 6 bases at V and 3 bases at J; junction bases unmatched: 7. The DNA for the CDR3 is TGTGCCAGCAGCCGGGACAGGAGGGGCTACGAGCAGTACTTC. It encodes CASSRDRRGYEQYF.

This clonotype was recorded a few times. This chain uses TRBV5-1 with TRBJ2-7; maybe TRBD2 (6 bases). V lost 5 bases and J lost 2, with 17 bases in between. In germline, CDR1 is SGHRS, CDR2 YFSETQ. The CDR3 length is 15 residues. The CDR3 region is CASSPLPGDPYEQYF. In nucleotides, the CDR3 is TGCGCCAGCAGTCCACTTCCGGGAGACCCCTACGAGCAGTACTTC.

The chain is built from TRBV29-1 and TRBJ1-2, with 8 bases matching TRBD1. The junction had 10 bases not matched to a gene; V was cut back by 2 bases and J by 8 bases. Germline loops: CDR1 SQVTM, CDR2 ANQGSEA. This CDR3 region has 14 residues. The CDR3, as DNA: TGCAGCGTTGAATTCGCGACAGGGGAGCCAGGCTACACCTTC. It encodes CSVEFATGEPGYTF. Drawing the rest from reference TRBV29-1 and TRBJ1-2, the complete variable domain is SAVISQKPSRDICQRGTSLTIQCQVDSQVTMMFWYRQQPGQSLTLIATANQGSEATYESGFVIDKFPISRPNLTFSTLTVSNMSPEDSSIYLCSVEFATGEPGYTFGSGTRLTVV.

This chain uses TRBV5-1 with TRBJ1-2, with a possible D match to TRBD1 (5 bases). V was clipped by 0 bases and J by 0 bases, with 9 bases between them. Germline lookup yields CDR1 SGHRS and CDR2 YFSETQ. The CDR3 is 15 residues long. CDR3 nucleotides: TGCGCCAGCAGCTTGGAGGCAGGGCCTAACTATGGCTACACCTTC. It specifies CASSLEAGPNYGYTF.

This clonotype was found a few times. The chain uses TRBV3-1 and TRBJ2-5, with 7 bases that match TRBD2. V gave up 2 bases and J gave up 3 bases; unmatched junction bases: 3. The CDR3 has 14 amino acids. Germline V gene data show CDR1 as LGHDT and CDR2 as YNNKEL (reference sequence). CDR3 sequence (DNA): TGTGCCAGCAGCCAACGGACTAGAGAAGAGACCCAGTACTTC. Protein sequence: CASSQRTREETQYF.

The table lists this clonotype with a few counts. The chain links TRBV12-3 or TRBV12-4 to TRBJ2-2; D might be TRBD1 or TRBD2, each matching 6 bases. The CDR3 has 15 residues. Trimming removed 6 bases at V and 3 bases at J, with 14 bases between. DNA of the CDR3: TGTGCCAGCAGCTCGCTGGGGGGCCACACCGGGGAGCTGTTTTTT. It is translated as CASSSLGGHTGELFF.

This clonotype was recorded at least ten times. This chain connects TRBV6-1 to TRBJ1-4; 9 positions match TRBD1. This CDR3 is built from 14 residues. V was clipped by 6 bases and J by 6 bases; unmatched bases: 5. Germline-derived CDR1 and CDR2 are MNHNS and SASEGT. CDR3 residues: CASSRDRGDEKLFF. The CDR3 DNA sequence: TGTGCCAGCAGCCGTGACAGGGGGGATGAAAAACTGTTTTTT.

This clonotype has just a few counts. J is TRBJ2-6 and V is TRBV29-1; D perhaps matches TRBD1 (5 bases). CDR1 is SQVTM, CDR2 ANQGSEA, per germline. CDR3 length: 16 amino acids. V was pared by 1 base and J by 2 bases, with 12 bases between. Here the CDR3 reads CSVEGGGTAGANVLTF. Written as DNA, the CDR3 is TGCAGCGTTGAAGGGGGCGGTACCGCTGGGGCCAACGTCCTGACTTTC.

This clonotype was counted ten times or more. This chain uses TRBV5-1 with TRBJ1-1; D is ambiguous. Trimming took off 0 bases at V and 5 bases at J, with 11 bases between the two ends. Per the germline V gene, CDR1 is SGHRS and CDR2 is YFSETQ. CDR3 size: 14 residues. Here the CDR3 reads CASSLEGGGTEAFF. The CDR3 DNA is TGCGCCAGCAGCTTGGAAGGTGGTGGGACTGAAGCTTTCTTT.

This clonotype was detected ten times or more. The chain uses TRBV27 and TRBJ1-1; TRBD1 is a possible D gene (5 bases). CDR1 is MNHEY and CDR2 is SMNVEV in the germline V gene (reference sequence). The length of the CDR3 is 13 residues. Trimming pared 5 bases from V and 2 bases from J, leaving 9 bases between. CDR3 residues: CASSPRGNTEAFF. The CDR3 nucleotides read TGTGCCAGCAGTCCCCGGGGCAACACTGAAGCTTTCTTT.

The chain carries TRBV12-3 or TRBV12-4 and TRBJ2-7; TRBD2 matches at 11 bases. The CDR3 covers 13 residues. V lost 7 bases to trimming and J lost 5 bases; unmatched junction nucleotides: 4. The CDR3 here is CASTTSGSHEQYF. The CDR3 region has the DNA TGTGCCAGCACCACTAGCGGGAGTCACGAGCAGTACTTC.

A few counts support this clonotype. The V and J genes are TRBV29-1 and TRBJ1-2; possible D gene TRBD1, 6 bases. CDR1 is SQVTM, CDR2 ANQGSEA, per germline. This CDR3 comprises 13 residues. The V end lost 0 bases, the J end lost 1 base, and 6 bases lay between the germline ends. The CDR3 is CSVEDRGNYGYTF. The CDR3 DNA follows: TGCAGCGTTGAAGACAGGGGTAACTATGGCTACACCTTC.

V and J are TRBV19 and TRBJ1-1, with D tentatively TRBD1 (5 bases). Trimming cost V 8 bases and J 0 bases, with 13 bases left between them. Germline V gives CDR1 LNHDA, CDR2 SQIVND (reference sequence). This CDR3 is 14 amino acids long. The CDR3 spells CASASWGLNTEAFF. The CDR3 coding sequence is TGTGCCAGTGCCTCCTGGGGGTTGAACACTGAAGCTTTCTTT.

This clonotype was counted only a few times. This chain joins TRBV5-1 and TRBJ2-1, with 7 bases identical to TRBD1. The germline V gene has CDR1 SGHRS and CDR2 YFSETQ. CDR3 size: 12 residues. Trimming cost V 6 bases and J 13 bases; bases outside gene matches: 10. CDR3 DNA sequence: TGCGCCAGCACCCATTATACAGGGGTTCAGTTCTTC. This sequence encodes CASTHYTGVQFF.